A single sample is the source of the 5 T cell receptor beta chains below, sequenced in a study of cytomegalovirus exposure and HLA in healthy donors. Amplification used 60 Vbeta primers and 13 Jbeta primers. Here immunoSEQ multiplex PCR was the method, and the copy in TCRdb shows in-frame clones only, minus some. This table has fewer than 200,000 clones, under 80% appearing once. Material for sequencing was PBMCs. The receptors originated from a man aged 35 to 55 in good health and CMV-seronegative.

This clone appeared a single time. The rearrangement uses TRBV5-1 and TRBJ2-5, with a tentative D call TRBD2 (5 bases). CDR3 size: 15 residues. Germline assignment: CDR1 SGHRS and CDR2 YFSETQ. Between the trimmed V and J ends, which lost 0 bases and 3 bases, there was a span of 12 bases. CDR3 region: CASSLVGEGKETQYF. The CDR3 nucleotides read TGCGCCAGCAGCTTGGTCGGCGAGGGAAAAGAGACCCAGTACTTC.

This CDR3 is CASWTGSTDTQYF. CDR3 bases: TGTGCCAGCTGGACAGGGAGCACAGATACGCAGTATTTT. V usage is TRBV27 and J usage is TRBJ2-3, with TRBD1 matching over 8 bases. Trimming at V came to 8 bases and at J to 0 bases, leaving 1 base not matched to a gene. The CDR3 runs 13 residues. Germline V gene data show CDR1 as MNHEY and CDR2 as SMNVEV (reference sequence).

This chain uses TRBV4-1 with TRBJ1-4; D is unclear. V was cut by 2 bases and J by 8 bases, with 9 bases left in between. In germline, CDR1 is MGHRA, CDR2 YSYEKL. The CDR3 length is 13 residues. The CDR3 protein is CASSQNFGEKLFF. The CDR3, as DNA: TGCGCCAGCAGCCAAAATTTCGGGGAAAAACTGTTTTTT.

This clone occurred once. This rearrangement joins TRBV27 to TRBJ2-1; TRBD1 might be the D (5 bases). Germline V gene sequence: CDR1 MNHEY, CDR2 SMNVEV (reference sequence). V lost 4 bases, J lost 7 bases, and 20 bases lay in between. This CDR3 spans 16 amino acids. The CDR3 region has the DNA TGTGCCAGCAGTTCCACACCCCCTCCAGGGATGAATGAGCAGTTCTTC. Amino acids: CASSSTPPPGMNEQFF.

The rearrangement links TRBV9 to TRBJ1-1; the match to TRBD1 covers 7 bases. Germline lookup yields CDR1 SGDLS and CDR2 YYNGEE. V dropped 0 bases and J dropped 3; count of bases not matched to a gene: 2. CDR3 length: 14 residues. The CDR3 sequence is CASSVAGTDTEAFF. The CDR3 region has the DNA TGTGCCAGCAGCGTAGCTGGGACAGACACTGAAGCTTTCTTT.